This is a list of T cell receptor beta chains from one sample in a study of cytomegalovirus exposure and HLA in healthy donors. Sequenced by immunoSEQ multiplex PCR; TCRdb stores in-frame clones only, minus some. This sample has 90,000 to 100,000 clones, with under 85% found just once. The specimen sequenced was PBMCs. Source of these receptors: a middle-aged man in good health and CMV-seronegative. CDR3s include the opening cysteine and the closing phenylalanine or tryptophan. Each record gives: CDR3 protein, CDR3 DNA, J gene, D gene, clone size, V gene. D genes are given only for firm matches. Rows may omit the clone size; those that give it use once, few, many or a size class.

CDR3 protein: CASSIARNSYEQYF; CDR3 DNA: TGTGCCAGTAGTATCGCGCGGAACTCCTACGAGCAGTACTTC; J gene: TRBJ2-7; D gene: .; clone size: .; V gene: TRBV19
CDR3 protein: CASSLTSQALSPLHF; CDR3 DNA: TGTGCCAGCAGCTTAACCTCACAGGCTCTTTCACCCCTCCACTTT; J gene: TRBJ1-6; D gene: .; clone size: .; V gene: TRBV7-3
CDR3 protein: CSAQGTSGSGAYEQYF; CDR3 DNA: TGCAGCGCCCAAGGGACTAGCGGGAGTGGGGCCTACGAGCAGTACTTC; J gene: TRBJ2-7; D gene: TRBD2; clone size: .; V gene: TRBV29-1
CDR3 protein: CASSFDPLRATNEKLFF; CDR3 DNA: TGTGCCAGCAGCTTCGACCCGCTTCGGGCAACTAATGAAAAACTGTTTTTT; J gene: TRBJ1-4; D gene: .; clone size: few; V gene: TRBV7-2
CDR3 protein: CASSRTSGGNTGELFF; CDR3 DNA: TGTGCCAGCAGCCGCACTAGCGGGGGAAACACCGGGGAGCTGTTTTTT; J gene: TRBJ2-2; D gene: TRBD2; clone size: .; V gene: TRBV6-6
CDR3 protein: CASSQRVQGGDNSPLHF; CDR3 DNA: TGTGCCAGCAGTCAACGAGTCCAGGGGGGAGATAATTCACCCCTCCACTTT; J gene: TRBJ1-6; D gene: TRBD1; clone size: .; V gene: TRBV5-5
CDR3 protein: CASSLAGSGANVLTF; CDR3 DNA: TGTGCCAGCAGTTTAGCAGGGTCCGGGGCCAACGTCCTGACTTTC; J gene: TRBJ2-6; D gene: .; clone size: .; V gene: TRBV28
CDR3 protein: CASTQRGGGADTQYF; CDR3 DNA: TGTGCCAGCACCCAGAGGGGCGGGGGGGCAGATACGCAGTATTTT; J gene: TRBJ2-3; D gene: TRBD2; clone size: .; V gene: TRBV28
CDR3 protein: CASSYGNTQYF; CDR3 DNA: TGTGCCAGCAGCTACGGGAATACGCAGTATTTT; J gene: TRBJ2-3; D gene: .; clone size: .; V gene: TRBV11-2
CDR3 protein: CASSQAGTRKETQYF; CDR3 DNA: TGCGCCAGCAGCCAAGCCGGGACTAGAAAAGAGACCCAGTACTTC; J gene: TRBJ2-5; D gene: TRBD2; clone size: .; V gene: TRBV4-1
CDR3 protein: CASSQPGQAKLNYGYTF; CDR3 DNA: TGCGCCAGCAGCCAACCCGGACAGGCAAAACTCAACTATGGCTACACCTTC; J gene: TRBJ1-2; D gene: TRBD1; clone size: once; V gene: TRBV4-1
CDR3 protein: CASSLTSANTGELFF; CDR3 DNA: TGTGCCAGCAGCCTGACTAGCGCAAACACCGGGGAGCTGTTTTTT; J gene: TRBJ2-2; D gene: TRBD2; clone size: few; V gene: TRBV27
CDR3 protein: CASRFFAADDQETQYF; CDR3 DNA: TGTGCCAGCAGATTTTTTGCAGCGGACGATCAAGAGACCCAGTACTTC; J gene: TRBJ2-5; D gene: .; clone size: .; V gene: TRBV21-1
CDR3 protein: CASSELSTRDSRFEQYF; CDR3 DNA: TGTGCCAGCAGTGAACTCAGTACCCGGGACTCCCGCTTTGAGCAGTACTTC; J gene: TRBJ2-7; D gene: .; clone size: .; V gene: TRBV6-1
CDR3 protein: CASSLGESTGELFF; CDR3 DNA: TGTGCCAGCAGCTTAGGCGAATCCACCGGGGAGCTGTTTTTT; J gene: TRBJ2-2; D gene: .; clone size: .; V gene: TRBV7-2
CDR3 protein: CASSQDIGRGRETQYF; CDR3 DNA: TGTGCCAGCAGCCAAGATATCGGGAGGGGGCGAGAGACCCAGTACTTC; J gene: TRBJ2-5; D gene: .; clone size: once; V gene: TRBV4-2
CDR3 protein: CASSYSPVNGGAFF; CDR3 DNA: TGTGCCAGCAGCTACTCCCCGGTAAACGGGGGAGCTTTCTTT; J gene: TRBJ1-1; D gene: .; clone size: few; V gene: TRBV7-2
CDR3 protein: CASSSARKVSGSIYEQYF; CDR3 DNA: TGTGCCAGCAGCTCGGCCAGGAAAGTTAGCGGGAGTATTTACGAGCAGTACTTC; J gene: TRBJ2-7; D gene: TRBD2; clone size: .; V gene: TRBV5-6
CDR3 protein: CASSLGGRAATYLRYNEQFF; CDR3 DNA: TGTGCCAGCAGCCTTGGTGGCAGGGCGGCCACCTATTTGCGATACAATGAGCAGTTCTTC; J gene: TRBJ2-1; D gene: .; clone size: .; V gene: TRBV5-4
CDR3 protein: CASSFRDRGPGELFF; CDR3 DNA: TGTGCCAGCAGCTTCCGGGACAGGGGGCCCGGGGAGCTGTTTTTT; J gene: TRBJ2-2; D gene: TRBD1; clone size: .; V gene: TRBV7-8
CDR3 protein: CAISGRLAGAGGAGTQYF; CDR3 DNA: TGTGCCATCAGTGGGAGACTAGCGGGGGCTGGAGGGGCAGGTACGCAGTATTTT; J gene: TRBJ2-3; D gene: TRBD2; clone size: .; V gene: TRBV10-3
CDR3 protein: CASSLSFPHGTGYAQYF; CDR3 DNA: TGTGCCAGCAGTTTATCTTTTCCACACGGGACAGGGTACGCGCAGTACTTC; J gene: TRBJ2-7; D gene: TRBD1; clone size: .; V gene: TRBV27
CDR3 protein: CASSWGDYGYTF; CDR3 DNA: TGTGCCAGCAGCTGGGGGGACTATGGCTACACCTTC; J gene: TRBJ1-2; D gene: .; clone size: .; V gene: TRBV5-4
CDR3 protein: CASKATEGGRELFF; CDR3 DNA: TGTGCCAGCAAGGCGACCGAGGGAGGCAGGGAGCTGTTTTTT; J gene: TRBJ2-2; D gene: .; clone size: .; V gene: TRBV2
CDR3 protein: CASSPYGGETQYF; CDR3 DNA: TGTGCCAGCTCACCCTACGGGGGAGAGACCCAGTACTTC; J gene: TRBJ2-5; D gene: .; clone size: once; V gene: TRBV18
CDR3 protein: CASRLSRLAKNIQYF; CDR3 DNA: TGTGCCAGCAGACTAAGTAGACTAGCCAAAAACATTCAGTACTTC; J gene: TRBJ2-4; D gene: .; clone size: once; V gene: TRBV6-1
CDR3 protein: CASSLIGQGWSNQPQHF; CDR3 DNA: TGTGCCAGCAGTTTAATCGGACAGGGCTGGAGCAATCAGCCCCAGCATTTT; J gene: TRBJ1-5; D gene: TRBD1; clone size: .; V gene: TRBV28
CDR3 protein: CASSWGQGDEQYF; CDR3 DNA: TGTGCCAGCAGTTGGGGACAGGGGGACGAGCAGTACTTC; J gene: TRBJ2-7; D gene: TRBD1; clone size: .; V gene: TRBV28
CDR3 protein: CASSLSGQTYEQYF; CDR3 DNA: TGTGCCAGCAGTTTATCTGGACAGACCTACGAGCAGTACTTC; J gene: TRBJ2-7; D gene: .; clone size: few; V gene: TRBV28
CDR3 protein: CASTGPANYGYTF; CDR3 DNA: TGTGCCAGCACAGGTCCAGCTAACTATGGCTACACCTTC; J gene: TRBJ1-2; D gene: .; clone size: few; V gene: TRBV2
CDR3 protein: CASSLGITGGDTEAFF; CDR3 DNA: TGTGCCAGCAGTTTGGGTATAACAGGGGGGGACACTGAAGCTTTCTTT; J gene: TRBJ1-1; D gene: TRBD1; clone size: .; V gene: TRBV28
CDR3 protein: CASMERGGSYNEQFF; CDR3 DNA: TGTGCCAGCATGGAACGGGGGGGCTCCTACAATGAGCAGTTCTTC; J gene: TRBJ2-1; D gene: TRBD2; clone size: .; V gene: TRBV2
CDR3 protein: CASSYSDSRQDGYTF; CDR3 DNA: TGTGCCAGCAGTTACTCCGACTCGAGGCAAGATGGCTACACCTTC; J gene: TRBJ1-2; D gene: .; clone size: .; V gene: TRBV6-5
CDR3 protein: CAIGTSDYTQYF; CDR3 DNA: TGTGCCATAGGGACTAGCGACTATACGCAGTATTTT; J gene: TRBJ2-3; D gene: TRBD2; clone size: .; V gene: TRBV10-3
CDR3 protein: CSPNSAPEAFF; CDR3 DNA: TGCAGCCCGAATAGTGCCCCTGAAGCTTTCTTT; J gene: TRBJ1-1; D gene: .; clone size: .; V gene: TRBV29-1
CDR3 protein: CASSRREGPETQYF; CDR3 DNA: TGTGCCAGTAGTAGGCGGGAGGGCCCCGAGACCCAGTACTTC; J gene: TRBJ2-5; D gene: TRBD2; clone size: .; V gene: TRBV19
CDR3 protein: CASRSDRTSYNEQFF; CDR3 DNA: TGTGCCAGTAGGAGCGACAGGACTTCCTACAATGAGCAGTTCTTC; J gene: TRBJ2-1; D gene: .; clone size: .; V gene: TRBV19
CDR3 protein: CASSLTGRGGYGYTF; CDR3 DNA: TGCGCCAGCAGCCTAACTGGCAGGGGCGGCTATGGCTACACCTTC; J gene: TRBJ1-2; D gene: .; clone size: .; V gene: TRBV4-1
CDR3 protein: CATSRATGPQHF; CDR3 DNA: TGTGCCACCAGCAGAGCAACGGGGCCCCAGCATTTT; J gene: TRBJ1-5; D gene: .; clone size: .; V gene: TRBV15
CDR3 protein: CASSLGGLAVEQYF; CDR3 DNA: TGTGCCAGCAGCTTAGGGGGACTAGCGGTTGAGCAGTACTTC; J gene: TRBJ2-7; D gene: TRBD2; clone size: few; V gene: TRBV7-9
CDR3 protein: CASRPGTGGVGYLGYTF; CDR3 DNA: TGTGCCAGCAGGCCAGGGACAGGGGGAGTGGGCTATCTCGGCTACACCTTC; J gene: TRBJ1-2; D gene: TRBD1; clone size: few; V gene: TRBV4-2
CDR3 protein: CASSFLAPETQYF; CDR3 DNA: TGTGCCAGCAGCTTTCTAGCTCCGGAGACCCAGTACTTC; J gene: TRBJ2-5; D gene: .; clone size: .; V gene: TRBV5-5
CDR3 protein: CASSSATLSYEQYF; CDR3 DNA: TGTGCCAGCAGCTCCGCCACTCTCTCCTACGAGCAGTACTTC; J gene: TRBJ2-7; D gene: .; clone size: few; V gene: TRBV7-2
CDR3 protein: CAWSVGDRGLRGYTF; CDR3 DNA: TGTGCCTGGAGTGTAGGGGACAGGGGGCTTCGTGGCTACACCTTC; J gene: TRBJ1-2; D gene: TRBD1; clone size: .; V gene: TRBV30
CDR3 protein: CASSFDRDTRYNEQFF; CDR3 DNA: TGTGCCAGCAGCTTTGACCGGGACACACGATACAATGAGCAGTTCTTC; J gene: TRBJ2-1; D gene: .; clone size: once; V gene: TRBV7-2
CDR3 protein: CASSIYRGANQPQHF; CDR3 DNA: TGTGCCAGCAGCATCTACAGGGGCGCCAATCAGCCCCAGCATTTT; J gene: TRBJ1-5; D gene: TRBD1; clone size: .; V gene: TRBV5-8
CDR3 protein: CASSVLDRSSGNTIYF; CDR3 DNA: TGTGCCAGCAGCGTACTAGACAGGAGCTCTGGAAACACCATATATTTT; J gene: TRBJ1-3; D gene: .; clone size: few; V gene: TRBV9
CDR3 protein: CASSEGQKAFF; CDR3 DNA: TGTGCCAGCAGTGAAGGACAGAAAGCTTTCTTT; J gene: TRBJ1-1; D gene: .; clone size: .; V gene: TRBV25-1
CDR3 protein: CASRGQGEANYGYTF; CDR3 DNA: TGTGCCAGCAGGGGACAGGGGGAAGCAAACTATGGCTACACCTTC; J gene: TRBJ1-2; D gene: TRBD1; clone size: .; V gene: TRBV28
CDR3 protein: CASSYSIGGGGYEQYF; CDR3 DNA: TGTGCCAGCAGTTACTCGATCGGAGGGGGCGGCTACGAGCAGTACTTC; J gene: TRBJ2-7; D gene: .; clone size: .; V gene: TRBV6-5
CDR3 protein: CASSPSGNTGELFF; CDR3 DNA: TGTGCCAGTTCTCCTAGCGGAAACACCGGGGAGCTGTTTTTT; J gene: TRBJ2-2; D gene: TRBD2; clone size: .; V gene: TRBV9
CDR3 protein: CASSLASGRAVNEQFF; CDR3 DNA: TGTGCCAGCAGTTTAGCTAGCGGGAGGGCGGTCAATGAGCAGTTCTTC; J gene: TRBJ2-1; D gene: TRBD2; clone size: .; V gene: TRBV6-5
CDR3 protein: CASSKTGISPKETQYF; CDR3 DNA: TGTGCCAGCAGTAAGACAGGGATTTCACCAAAAGAGACCCAGTACTTC; J gene: TRBJ2-5; D gene: TRBD1; clone size: .; V gene: TRBV7-3